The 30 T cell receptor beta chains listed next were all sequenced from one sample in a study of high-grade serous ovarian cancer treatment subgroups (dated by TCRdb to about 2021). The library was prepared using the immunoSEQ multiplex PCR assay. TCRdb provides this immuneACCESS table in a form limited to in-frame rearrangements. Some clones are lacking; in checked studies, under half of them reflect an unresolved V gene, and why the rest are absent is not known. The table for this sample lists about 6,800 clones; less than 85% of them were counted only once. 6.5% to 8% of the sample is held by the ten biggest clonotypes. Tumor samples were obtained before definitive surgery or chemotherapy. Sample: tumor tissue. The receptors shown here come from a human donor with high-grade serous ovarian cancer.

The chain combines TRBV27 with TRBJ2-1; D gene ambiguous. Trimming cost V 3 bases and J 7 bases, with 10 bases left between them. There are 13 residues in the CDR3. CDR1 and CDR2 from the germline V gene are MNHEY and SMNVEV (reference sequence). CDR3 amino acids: CASSLGGKNEQFF. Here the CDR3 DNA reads TGTGCCAGCAGTTTGGGTGGGAAAAATGAGCAGTTCTTC.

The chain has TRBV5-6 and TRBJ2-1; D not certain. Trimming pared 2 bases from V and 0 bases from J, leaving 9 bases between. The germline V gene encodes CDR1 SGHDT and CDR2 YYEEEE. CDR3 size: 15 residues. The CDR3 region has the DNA TGTGCCAGCAGCTTTGGTTTAAGCTCCTACAATGAGCAGTTCTTC. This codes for CASSFGLSSYNEQFF.

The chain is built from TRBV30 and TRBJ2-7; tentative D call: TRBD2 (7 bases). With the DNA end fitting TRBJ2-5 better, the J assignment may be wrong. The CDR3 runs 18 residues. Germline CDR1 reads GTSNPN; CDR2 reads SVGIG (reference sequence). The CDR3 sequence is CAWSVLGGRGADQETQYF. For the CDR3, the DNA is TGTGCCTGGAGTGTACTGGGGGGGCGAGGGGCTGACCAAGAGACCCAGTACTTC.

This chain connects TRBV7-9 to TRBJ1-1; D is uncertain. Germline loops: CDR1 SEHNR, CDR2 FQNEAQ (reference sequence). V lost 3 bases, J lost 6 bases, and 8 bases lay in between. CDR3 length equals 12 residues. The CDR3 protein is CASSFGSAEAFF. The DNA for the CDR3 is TGTGCCAGCAGCTTTGGCTCAGCTGAAGCTTTCTTT.

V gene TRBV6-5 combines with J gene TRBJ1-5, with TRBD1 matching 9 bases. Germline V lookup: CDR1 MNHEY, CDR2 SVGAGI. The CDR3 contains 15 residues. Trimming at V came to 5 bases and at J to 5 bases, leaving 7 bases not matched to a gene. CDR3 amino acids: CASSLGQGPYQPQHF. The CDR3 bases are TGTGCCAGCAGTCTTGGACAGGGGCCTTATCAGCCCCAGCATTTT.

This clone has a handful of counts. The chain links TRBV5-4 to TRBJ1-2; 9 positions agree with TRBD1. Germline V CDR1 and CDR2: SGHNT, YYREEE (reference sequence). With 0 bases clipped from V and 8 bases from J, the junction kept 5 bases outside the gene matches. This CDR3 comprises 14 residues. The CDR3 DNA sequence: TGTGCCAGCAGCTTGGACAGGGGGCTGGAGGGCTACACCTTC. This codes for CASSLDRGLEGYTF.

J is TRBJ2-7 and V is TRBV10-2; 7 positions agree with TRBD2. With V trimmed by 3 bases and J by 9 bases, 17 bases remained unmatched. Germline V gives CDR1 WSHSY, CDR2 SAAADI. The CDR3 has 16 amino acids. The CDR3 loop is CASSDFSGPQRTRQYF. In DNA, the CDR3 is TGCGCCAGCAGTGATTTTAGCGGGCCCCAACGTACTCGGCAGTACTTC.

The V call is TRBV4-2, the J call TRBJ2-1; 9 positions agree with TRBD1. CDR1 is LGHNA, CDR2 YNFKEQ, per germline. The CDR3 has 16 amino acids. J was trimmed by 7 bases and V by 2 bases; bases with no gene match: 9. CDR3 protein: CASSQLGRTGDNEQFF. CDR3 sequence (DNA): TGTGCCAGCAGCCAACTCGGGCGGACAGGGGATAATGAGCAGTTCTTC.

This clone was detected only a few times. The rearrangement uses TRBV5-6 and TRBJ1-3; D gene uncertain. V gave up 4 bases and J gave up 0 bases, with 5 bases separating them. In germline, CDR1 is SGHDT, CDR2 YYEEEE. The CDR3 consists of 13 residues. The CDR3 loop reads CASSRYSGNTIYF. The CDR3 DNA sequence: TGTGCCAGCAGCCGGTACTCTGGAAACACCATATATTTT. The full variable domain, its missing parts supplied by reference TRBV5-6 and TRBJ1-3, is DAGVTQSPTHLIKTRGQQVTLRCSPKSGHDTVSWYQQALGQGPQFIFQYYEEEERQRGNFPDRFSGHQFPNYSSELNVNALLLGDSALYLCASSRYSGNTIYFGEGSWLTVV.

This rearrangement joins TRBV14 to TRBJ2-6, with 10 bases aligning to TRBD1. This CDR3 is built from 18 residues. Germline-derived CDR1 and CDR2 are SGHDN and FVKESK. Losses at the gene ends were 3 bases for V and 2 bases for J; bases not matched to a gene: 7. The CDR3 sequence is CASSQRTGGVTGANVLTF. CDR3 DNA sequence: TGTGCCAGCAGCCAGCGGACAGGGGGGGTGACTGGGGCCAACGTCCTGACTTTC.

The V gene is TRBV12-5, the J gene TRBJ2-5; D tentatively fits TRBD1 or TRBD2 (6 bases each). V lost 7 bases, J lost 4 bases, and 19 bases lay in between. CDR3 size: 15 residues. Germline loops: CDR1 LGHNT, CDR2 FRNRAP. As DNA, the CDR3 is TGTGCTAGTGCCCCAGGGGTTTGGGAGGTAGAGACCCAGTACTTC. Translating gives CASAPGVWEVETQYF.

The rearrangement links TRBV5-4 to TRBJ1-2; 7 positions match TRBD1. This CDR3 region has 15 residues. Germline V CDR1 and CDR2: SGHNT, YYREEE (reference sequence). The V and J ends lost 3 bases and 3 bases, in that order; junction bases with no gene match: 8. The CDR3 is CASSSGQVLDYGYTF. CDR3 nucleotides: TGTGCCAGCAGCTCCGGACAGGTTCTAGACTATGGCTACACCTTC.

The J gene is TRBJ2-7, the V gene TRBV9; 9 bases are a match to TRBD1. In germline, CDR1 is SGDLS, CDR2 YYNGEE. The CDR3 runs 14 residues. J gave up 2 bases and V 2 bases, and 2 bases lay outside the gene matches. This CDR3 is CASSVGQGTYEQYF. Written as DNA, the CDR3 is TGTGCCAGCAGCGTCGGACAGGGGACCTACGAGCAGTACTTC.

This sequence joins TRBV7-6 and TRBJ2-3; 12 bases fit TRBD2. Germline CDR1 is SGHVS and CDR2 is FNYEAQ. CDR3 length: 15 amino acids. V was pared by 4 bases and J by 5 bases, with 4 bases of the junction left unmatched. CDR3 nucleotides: TGTGCCAGCAGCTATCTAGCGGGAGGGCAAGATACGCAGTATTTT. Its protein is CASSYLAGGQDTQYF.

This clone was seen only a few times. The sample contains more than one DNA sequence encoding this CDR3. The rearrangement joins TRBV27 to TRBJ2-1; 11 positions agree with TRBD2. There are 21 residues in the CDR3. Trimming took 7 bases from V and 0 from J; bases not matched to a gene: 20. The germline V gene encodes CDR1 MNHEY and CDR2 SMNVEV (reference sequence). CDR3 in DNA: TGTGCCAGCAACCCACGGTCTTGGAGTCTAGCGGGAGGCAGCTCCTACAATGAGCAGTTCTTC. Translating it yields CASNPRSWSLAGGSSYNEQFF.

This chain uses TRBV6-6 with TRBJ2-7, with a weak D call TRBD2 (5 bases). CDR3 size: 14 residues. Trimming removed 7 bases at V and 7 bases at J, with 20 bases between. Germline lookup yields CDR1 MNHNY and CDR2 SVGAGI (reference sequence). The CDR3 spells CASTDLEGVKEQYF. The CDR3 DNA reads TGTGCCAGCACCGACCTAGAGGGAGTAAAGGAGCAGTACTTC.

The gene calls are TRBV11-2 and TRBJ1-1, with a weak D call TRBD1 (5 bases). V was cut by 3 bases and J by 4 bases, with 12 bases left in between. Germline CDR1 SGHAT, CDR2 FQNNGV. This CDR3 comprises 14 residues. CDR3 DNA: TGTGCCAGCAGCTTCTTCGGGGGTAGCACTGAAGCTTTCTTT. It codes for CASSFFGGSTEAFF.

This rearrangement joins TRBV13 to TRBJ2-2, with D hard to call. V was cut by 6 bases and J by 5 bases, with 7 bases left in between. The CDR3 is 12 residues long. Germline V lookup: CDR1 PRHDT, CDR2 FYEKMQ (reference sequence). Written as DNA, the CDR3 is TGTGCCAGCAGGCCGCCTACCGGGGAGCTGTTTTTT. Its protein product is CASRPPTGELFF.

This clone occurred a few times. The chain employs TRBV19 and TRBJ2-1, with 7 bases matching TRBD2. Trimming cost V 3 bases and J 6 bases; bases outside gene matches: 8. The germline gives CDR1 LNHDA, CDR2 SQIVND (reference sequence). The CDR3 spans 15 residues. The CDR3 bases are TGTGCCAGTAGTATTGGCGGGAGCTATGGCAATGAGCAGTTCTTC. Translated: CASSIGGSYGNEQFF.

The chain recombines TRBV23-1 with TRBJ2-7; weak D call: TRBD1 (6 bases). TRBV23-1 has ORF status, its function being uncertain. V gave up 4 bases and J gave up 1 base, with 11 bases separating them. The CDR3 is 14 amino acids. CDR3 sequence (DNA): TGCGCCAGCAGTCCTCGGACAGATTCCTACGAGCAGTACTTC. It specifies CASSPRTDSYEQYF.

The CDR3 loop is CASSLDVVVAGGGEKLFF. CDR3 nucleotide sequence: TGTGCCAGCAGTCTAGACGTTGTTGTGGCAGGGGGGGGAGAAAAACTGTTTTTT. V usage is TRBV28 and J usage is TRBJ1-4, with 7 bases aligning to TRBD1. Germline CDR1 MDHEN, CDR2 SYDVKM. V shed 5 bases, J shed 8 bases, and the junction held 20 bases outside the gene matches. This CDR3 spans 18 amino acids.

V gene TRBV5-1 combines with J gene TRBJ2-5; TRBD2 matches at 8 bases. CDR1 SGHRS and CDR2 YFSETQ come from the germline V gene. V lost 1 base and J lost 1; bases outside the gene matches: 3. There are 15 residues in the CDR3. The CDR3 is CASSLSGGTQETQYF. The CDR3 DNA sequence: TGCGCCAGCAGCTTGAGCGGGGGAACCCAAGAGACCCAGTACTTC.

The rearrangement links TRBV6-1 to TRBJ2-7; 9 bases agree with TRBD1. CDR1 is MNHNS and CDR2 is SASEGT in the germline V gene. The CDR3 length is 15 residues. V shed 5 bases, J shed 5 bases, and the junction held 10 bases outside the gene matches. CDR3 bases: TGTGCCAGCAGTACCCCCCGGGACAGGGAGGACGAGCAGTACTTC. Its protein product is CASSTPRDREDEQYF.

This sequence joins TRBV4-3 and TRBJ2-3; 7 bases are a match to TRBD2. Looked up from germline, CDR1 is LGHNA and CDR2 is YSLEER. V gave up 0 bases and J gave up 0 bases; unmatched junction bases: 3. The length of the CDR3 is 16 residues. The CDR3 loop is CASSQEAGDSTDTQYF. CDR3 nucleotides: TGCGCCAGCAGCCAAGAGGCGGGAGATAGCACAGATACGCAGTATTTT.

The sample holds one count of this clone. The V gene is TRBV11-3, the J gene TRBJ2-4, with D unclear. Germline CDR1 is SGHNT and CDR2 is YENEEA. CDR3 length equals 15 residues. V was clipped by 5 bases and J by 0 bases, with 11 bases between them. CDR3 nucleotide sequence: TGTGCCAGCAGCGATCCGGAGCTAGCCAAAAACATTCAGTACTTC. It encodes CASSDPELAKNIQYF.

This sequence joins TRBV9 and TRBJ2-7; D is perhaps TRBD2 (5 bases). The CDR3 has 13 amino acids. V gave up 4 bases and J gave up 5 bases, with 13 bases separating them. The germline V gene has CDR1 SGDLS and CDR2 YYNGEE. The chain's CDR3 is CASSLWESNEQYF. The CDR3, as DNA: TGTGCCAGCAGCCTTTGGGAGTCGAACGAGCAGTACTTC.

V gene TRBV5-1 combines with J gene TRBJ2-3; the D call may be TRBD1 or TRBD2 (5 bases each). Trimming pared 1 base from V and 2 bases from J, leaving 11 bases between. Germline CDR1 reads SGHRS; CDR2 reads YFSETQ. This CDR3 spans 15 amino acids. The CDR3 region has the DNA TGCGCCAGCAGCTTGAGCGGACACTTCACAGATACGCAGTATTTT. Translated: CASSLSGHFTDTQYF.

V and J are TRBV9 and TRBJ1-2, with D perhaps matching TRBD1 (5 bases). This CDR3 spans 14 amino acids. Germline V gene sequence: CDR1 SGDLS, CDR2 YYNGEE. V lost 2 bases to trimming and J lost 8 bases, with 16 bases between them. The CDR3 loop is CASSVGLEGSGYTF. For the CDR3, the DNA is TGTGCCAGCAGCGTGGGGCTGGAAGGGAGCGGCTACACCTTC.

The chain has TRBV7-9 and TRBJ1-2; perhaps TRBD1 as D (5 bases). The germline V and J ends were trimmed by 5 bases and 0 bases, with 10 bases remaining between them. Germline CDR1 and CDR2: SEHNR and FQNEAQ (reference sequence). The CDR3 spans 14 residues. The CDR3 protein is CASSRGDSNYGYTF. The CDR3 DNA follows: TGTGCCAGCAGCCGGGGGGATTCTAACTATGGCTACACCTTC.

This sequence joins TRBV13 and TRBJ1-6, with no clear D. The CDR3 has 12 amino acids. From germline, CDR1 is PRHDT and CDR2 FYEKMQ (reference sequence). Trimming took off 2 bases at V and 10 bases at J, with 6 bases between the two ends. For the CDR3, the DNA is TGTGCCAGCAGCTTAAGTCGGTCACCCCTCCACTTT. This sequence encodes CASSLSRSPLHF.